Below, 12 T cell receptor beta chains from the same sample are listed, as sequenced in a study of human T cells and chemical hapten exposure (dated by TCRdb to the early 2020s). The library came from RACE. Sequencing took place on a NextSeq 500. The public reads were run again by TCRdb, first through fastp at Q25 and then through MiXCR, and only productive beta chains were kept. Each entry is one CDR3 protein sequence, shown with its most common DNA and genes. Within this sample are 250,000 or so distinct CDR3 sequences, with roughly 7.7% of them counted one time only. The top ten hold more than 0.95% of the sample. The time point label, read with the paper, signifies: pre-sensitization, week 0. The treatment or condition label, read with the paper, signifies: therapeutic diphenylcyclopropenone sensitization with weekly scalp DPC. This material consisted of whole blood, taken in connection with sensitization to the hapten diphenylcyclopropenone (DPC). The origin of the receptors is a man younger than 30 with alopecia areata. Some clones in this sample may be carry-over from other donors' samples.

This chain connects TRBV4-2 to TRBJ2-7; a possible D gene is TRBD2 (7 bases). V was cut by 2 bases and J by 3 bases, with 14 bases left in between. This CDR3 has 15 amino acids. Germline CDR1 is LGHNA and CDR2 is YNFKEQ. CDR3 region: CASSQTGGESYEQYF. In DNA form, the CDR3 reads TGTGCCAGCAGCCAAACGGGGGGCGAGAGCTACGAGCAGTACTTC.

This clonotype was seen only a few times. The genes are TRBV6-5 and TRBJ2-1, with 8 bases fitting TRBD1. Germline V gene sequence: CDR1 MNHEY, CDR2 SVGAGI. J was trimmed by 0 bases and V by 6 bases; bases with no gene match: 7. CDR3 length: 16 amino acids. CDR3 loop: CASSRTGLSSYNEQFF. For the CDR3, the DNA is TGTGCCAGCAGCCGGACAGGGCTTAGCTCCTACAATGAGCAGTTCTTC.

This chain links TRBV3-1 with TRBJ1-2; D is uncertain. V shed 0 bases and J shed 6 bases, with 2 bases lying between them. The germline CDR1 and CDR2 sequences are LGHDT and YNNKEL (reference sequence). The CDR3 is 11 residues long. CDR3 nucleotides: TGTGCCAGCAGCCAAGACCATGGCTACACCTTC. The encoded protein is CASSQDHGYTF.

This sequence joins TRBV24-1 and TRBJ2-3, with 11 bases lining up with TRBD2. V was clipped by 5 bases and J by 5 bases; unmatched bases: 5. This CDR3 is 15 amino acids long. Germline V gene lookup returns CDR1 KGHDR and CDR2 SFDVKD. The CDR3 sequence is CATSALAGDVDTQYF. The CDR3 DNA reads as TGTGCCACCAGTGCACTAGCGGGGGATGTAGATACGCAGTATTTT.

The rearrangement links TRBV28 to TRBJ1-3, with D uncertain. The V gene's germline CDR1 is MDHEN and CDR2 SYDVKM. The CDR3 runs to 12 residues. Trimming left V 5 bases short and J 10 bases short, with 12 bases between. Here the CDR3 reads CASSRTHRTIYF. CDR3 DNA sequence: TGTGCCAGCAGTAGGACGCATAGGACCATATATTTT.

The J gene is TRBJ1-1, the V gene TRBV27, with a weak D call TRBD1 (5 bases). The length of the CDR3 is 15 residues. Trimming removed 9 bases at V and 5 bases at J, with 22 bases between. Germline V gene lookup returns CDR1 MNHEY and CDR2 SMNVEV (reference sequence). CDR3 sequence: CARKPVQRWGTEAFF. The CDR3, as DNA: TGTGCCAGAAAACCCGTACAGAGATGGGGGACTGAAGCTTTCTTT.

This clonotype was counted a few times. This rearrangement joins TRBV19 to TRBJ1-4; tentatively, D is TRBD1 (5 bases). V was clipped by 8 bases and J by 4 bases, with 14 bases between them. The CDR3 length is 14 residues. Germline V CDR1 and CDR2: LNHDA, SQIVND (reference sequence). CDR3 in amino acids: CASRPQDYNEKLFF. The DNA for the CDR3 is TGTGCCAGTCGTCCACAGGATTATAATGAAAAACTGTTTTTT.

This clonotype appeared a few times. J is TRBJ1-5 and V is TRBV7-2; D is possibly TRBD1 (5 bases). CDR1 and CDR2 (germline): SGHTA, FQGNSA. Trimming stripped 2 bases from V and 8 bases from J, with 19 bases between. CDR3 size: 16 residues. This CDR3 is CASSLTGGEIGKPQHF. CDR3 DNA sequence: TGTGCCAGCAGCTTAACAGGAGGGGAAATCGGGAAGCCCCAGCATTTT.

There are a few counts of this clonotype. CDR3 DNA sequence: TGTGCCAGCAGCTCTCGGGCACCGAGGGGAGAGACCCAGTACTTC. The encoded protein is CASSSRAPRGETQYF. This chain links TRBV11-2 with TRBJ2-5; the D call may be TRBD1 or TRBD2 (5 bases each). This CDR3 has 15 residues. Per the germline V gene, CDR1 is SGHAT and CDR2 is FQNNGV. V gave up 4 bases and J gave up 4 bases, with 16 bases separating them.

This clonotype was recorded at least ten times. The chain links TRBV7-9 to TRBJ1-6; D remains unclear. The CDR3 extends over 15 amino acids. The V end was cut by 5 bases, the J end by 5 bases, with 13 bases between. Germline loops: CDR1 SEHNR, CDR2 FQNEAQ (reference sequence). In DNA, the CDR3 is TGTGCCAGCAGCGCCCAGGAGGTTCATAATTCACCCCTCCACTTT. It translates to CASSAQEVHNSPLHF.

At least ten counts were recorded for this clonotype. CDR3 in DNA: TGTGCCAGCAGCGTACAGGCGGGAGGGGCCTACGAGCAGTACTTC. Encoded protein: CASSVQAGGAYEQYF. The V call is TRBV7-3, the J call TRBJ2-7; 9 bases fit TRBD2. In germline, CDR1 is SGHTA, CDR2 FQGTGA. With 5 bases clipped from V and 2 bases from J, the junction kept 7 bases outside the gene matches. The CDR3 runs to 15 residues.

The chain is built from TRBV10-3 and TRBJ2-3, with D tentatively TRBD2 (5 bases). Germline V gene lookup returns CDR1 ENHRY and CDR2 SYGVKD. V lost 7 bases and J lost 6, with 14 bases in between. The CDR3 is made up of 13 amino acids. The CDR3 is CAINGVPSDTQYF. The CDR3 DNA follows: TGTGCCATCAACGGGGTCCCGAGCGATACGCAGTATTTT.